This entry describes one T cell receptor beta chain. The repertoire was sequenced with immunoSEQ multiplex PCR; TCRdb's copy has only in-frame clones and lacks some. Of some 73,000 clones listed, approximately 94% are singletons. CDR1 and CDR2 (germline): MDHEN, SYDVKM. Trimming removed 5 bases at V and 4 bases at J, with 14 bases between. This CDR3 has 14 amino acids. This sample was included in a study of control samples from healthy donors and cancer patients. This chain connects TRBV28 to TRBJ1-1; no reliable D call. The sequencing input was blood. This TCR came from a woman aged 40-49 years in good health. This chain's CDR3 is CASSPILQSTEAFF. The CDR3 region has the DNA TGTGCCAGCAGTCCGATCCTACAAAGCACTGAAGCTTTCTTT.